A single sample gave rise to the 22 T cell receptor beta chains below, sequenced in a study of Graves' ophthalmopathy and Graves' hyperthyroidism. CDR3 regions of TCR beta were amplified from RNA transcripts. HTBI primers served in a first-round RT-PCR, which a second-round multiplex PCR followed. TCRdb processed the multiplex PCR reads anew with MiXCR; each CDR3 protein has one entry. The sample contains hundreds of thousands of distinct CDR3 sequences, 20% to 25% of which appear only once. Sequencing was performed on peripheral blood. The receptors were sampled from a woman aged 18-29 years with stable Graves' hyperthyroidism. Some clones in this sample may be carry-over from other donors' samples.

This clonotype was seen a handful of times. At one of its ends the junction is not consistent with the germline gene, which may arise from a read error. The chain couples TRBV12-3 or TRBV12-4 to TRBJ2-5; D possibly corresponds to TRBD1 (6 bases). This CDR3 is 13 amino acids long. CDR3 residues: CASSLDRKGTLYF. Written as DNA, the CDR3 is TGTGCCAGCAGCCTTGACAGGAAAGGGACCCTGTACTTC.

The rearrangement links TRBV2 to TRBJ2-1, with D possibly being TRBD2 (5 bases). The ends were cut back, 6 bases at V and 5 bases at J, with 20 bases in the middle. Germline-derived CDR1 and CDR2 are SNHLY and FYNNEI. This CDR3 contains 16 residues. In DNA form, the CDR3 reads TGTGCCAGCAGGTACGACCGGGGTAATATTAACAATGAGCAGTTCTTC. This translates into CASRYDRGNINNEQFF.

This clonotype was counted ten times or more. A much larger clone lies a single base off, so this may be a read error. The CDR3 DNA reads as TGTGCCACCAGTGGTCCCGGACAGGGCCAAGAGACCCAGTACTTC. It codes for CATSGPGQGQETQYF. The J gene is TRBJ2-5, the V gene TRBV24-1, with TRBD1 matching 8 bases. This CDR3 has 15 amino acids. After removal of 5 bases from V and 1 base from J, the junction contained 5 bases not matched to a gene. From germline, CDR1 is KGHDR and CDR2 SFDVKD.

This clonotype has ten or more counts. The rearrangement joins TRBV5-6 to TRBJ1-5; weak D call: TRBD1 (5 bases). The CDR3 runs to 15 residues. The germline CDR1 and CDR2 sequences are SGHDT and YYEEEE. The ends were cut back, 4 bases at V and 0 bases at J, with 11 bases in the middle. This CDR3 reads CASSRDGYSNQPQHF. The CDR3 DNA follows: TGTGCCAGCAGCCGGGACGGGTATAGCAATCAGCCCCAGCATTTT.

This clonotype has a count of ten or more. V and J are TRBV7-2 and TRBJ2-7; D uncertain. The CDR3 extends over 13 amino acids. CDR1 and CDR2 (germline): SGHTA, FQGNSA. Trimming removed 3 bases at V and 3 bases at J, with 9 bases between. As DNA, the CDR3 is TGTGCCAGCAGCTTTCGGAGCGACTACGAGCAGTACTTC. Protein sequence: CASSFRSDYEQYF. The variable domain in full, completed from reference TRBV7-2 and TRBJ2-7, reads GAGVSQSPSNKVTEKGKDVELRCDPISGHTALYWYRQSLGQGLEFLIYFQGNSAPDKSGLPSDRFSAERTGGSVSTLTIQRTQQEDSAVYLCASSFRSDYEQYFGPGTRLTVT.

The J gene is TRBJ2-5, the V gene TRBV2, with TRBD2 identical over 13 bases. The trim removed 11 bases at V and 0 bases at J, leaving 18 bases unmatched. Germline CDR1 reads SNHLY; CDR2 reads FYNNEI. CDR3 length equals 19 residues. The CDR3 reads CAGDLFGLAGDKYQETQYF. The CDR3, as DNA: TGTGCCGGCGATCTTTTCGGACTAGCGGGGGACAAGTACCAAGAGACCCAGTACTTC.

Ten or more counts support this clonotype. CDR3 region: CSARAGSNQPQHF. The DNA for the CDR3 is TGCAGTGCTAGAGCTGGAAGCAATCAGCCCCAGCATTTT. The chain employs TRBV20-1 and TRBJ1-5; no firm D call. Germline V CDR1 and CDR2: DFQATT, SNEGSKA (reference sequence). V was trimmed by 1 base and J by 1 base, leaving 5 bases between them. The CDR3 loop spans 13 amino acids.

The table lists this clonotype with many counts. The genes are TRBV29-1 and TRBJ1-2, with D possibly matching TRBD1 (5 bases). Trimming stripped 0 bases from V and 1 base from J, with 21 bases between. Per the germline V gene, CDR1 is SQVTM and CDR2 is ANQGSEA. The CDR3 runs to 18 residues. In nucleotides, the CDR3 is TGCAGCGTTGAAGATCCCCAGGTCAAAGGGGCGAATAACTATGGCTACACCTTC. This encodes CSVEDPQVKGANNYGYTF.

The chain links TRBV28 to TRBJ1-5; D gene ambiguous. The CDR3 loop spans 15 amino acids. Trimming left V 6 bases short and J 2 bases short, with 14 bases between. The germline V gene has CDR1 MDHEN and CDR2 SYDVKM. DNA for the CDR3: TGTGCCAGCAGGCCCGTTGGGCTTGGCAATCAGCCCCAGCATTTT. Residues: CASRPVGLGNQPQHF.

The chain couples TRBV2 to TRBJ2-7, with D perhaps TRBD1 (6 bases). CDR3 length: 14 residues. Germline V lookup: CDR1 SNHLY, CDR2 FYNNEI. Trimming shortened V by 2 bases and J by 2 bases, and 10 bases separated the two germline ends. The CDR3 here is CASSELDRPYEQYF. CDR3 sequence (DNA): TGTGCCAGCAGTGAATTGGACAGACCCTACGAGCAGTACTTC.

The rearrangement joins TRBV3-1 to TRBJ1-1, with D possibly being TRBD1 (5 bases). The CDR3 length is 14 residues. Trimming pared 2 bases from V and 1 base from J, leaving 8 bases between. Germline loops: CDR1 LGHDT, CDR2 YNNKEL (reference sequence). The CDR3 loop reads CASSQLTENTEAFF. The CDR3 nucleotides read TGTGCCAGCAGCCAACTGACAGAGAACACTGAAGCTTTCTTT.

This clonotype was recorded many times. A read error may account for a junction end that differs from germline. The chain joins TRBV12-3 or TRBV12-4 to TRBJ1-2; no firm D call. CDR3 length equals 13 residues. The CDR3 region is CASSFPGLYGYAF. The CDR3 DNA reads TGTGCCAGCAGTTTCCCCGGGCTCTATGGCTACGCCTTC.

This clonotype was recorded many times. The chain uses TRBV19 and TRBJ1-1, with no clear D. V gave up 5 bases and J gave up 1 base, with 14 bases separating them. Germline V gene lookup returns CDR1 LNHDA and CDR2 SQIVND (reference sequence). The CDR3 totals 15 residues. In nucleotides, the CDR3 is TGTGCCAGTAGTGCGGAATGGAAAGGGAACACTGAAGCTTTCTTT. This translates into CASSAEWKGNTEAFF.

This clonotype was detected many times. The chain joins TRBV19 to TRBJ2-7; D gene uncertain. This CDR3 contains 15 residues. The germline V and J ends were trimmed by 4 bases and 0 bases, with 13 bases remaining between them. Germline lookup yields CDR1 LNHDA and CDR2 SQIVND (reference sequence). The CDR3 loop reads CASSTLRTGSYEQYF. The CDR3 region has the DNA TGTGCCAGTAGTACACTTCGGACGGGCTCCTACGAGCAGTACTTC.

This clonotype was counted ten times or more. The CDR3 loop reads CSAMTPSEAFF. In nucleotides, the CDR3 is TGCAGTGCAATGACGCCGTCTGAAGCTTTCTTT. The chain uses TRBV20-1 and TRBJ1-1; no reliable D call. Per the germline V gene, CDR1 is DFQATT and CDR2 is SNEGSKA (reference sequence). This CDR3 has 11 residues. V lost 6 bases, J lost 6 bases, and 11 bases lay in between.

This clonotype was counted at least ten times. The J gene is TRBJ1-1, the V gene TRBV30; possible D gene TRBD1, 5 bases. The CDR3 extends over 16 amino acids. V lost 5 bases, J lost 3 bases, and 22 bases lay in between. Germline V gives CDR1 GTSNPN, CDR2 SVGIG (reference sequence). CDR3 in amino acids: CAWRFRGPGRDTEAFF. In DNA form, the CDR3 reads TGTGCCTGGCGATTTAGGGGACCTGGTCGGGACACTGAAGCTTTCTTT. Variable domain in full (rest from reference TRBV30 and TRBJ1-1): SQTIHQWPATLVQPVGSPLSLECTVEGTSNPNLYWYRQAAGRGLQLLFYSVGIGQISSEVPQNLSASRPQDRQFILSSKKLLLSDSGFYLCAWRFRGPGRDTEAFFGQGTRLTVV.

The sample holds many counts of this clonotype. The chain combines TRBV7-2 with TRBJ1-5; D gene unclear. CDR1 and CDR2 from the germline V gene are SGHTA and FQGNSA. Trimming removed 5 bases at V and 11 bases at J, with 13 bases between. This CDR3 comprises 12 residues. CDR3 in DNA: TGTGCCAGCAGCAACCGCCGGTCCGCCCAGCATTTT. Its protein is CASSNRRSAQHF.

This clonotype was seen ten or more times. The chain combines TRBV7-2 with TRBJ2-5, with TRBD1 matching over 9 bases. The CDR3 contains 15 residues. Germline trimming cut 4 bases from V and 7 bases from J; bases unmatched to any gene: 10. Germline V gives CDR1 SGHTA, CDR2 FQGNSA. The CDR3 sequence is CASSSGQGSEGTQYF. CDR3 DNA: TGTGCCAGCAGCTCGGGACAGGGTAGTGAGGGGACCCAGTACTTC.

This clonotype was observed at least ten times. V usage is TRBV5-1 and J usage is TRBJ2-7; D possibly uses TRBD1 or TRBD2 (5 bases each). The CDR3 is made up of 14 amino acids. V was clipped by 4 bases and J by 9 bases, with 20 bases between them. The V gene's germline CDR1 is SGHRS and CDR2 YFSETQ. The CDR3 spells CASSPEGNGVGQYF. For the CDR3, the DNA is TGCGCCAGCAGCCCCGAGGGGAACGGCGTCGGGCAGTACTTC.

This clonotype has a handful of counts. CDR3 in DNA: TGTGCCAGCAGCTTAAGCGCTAGCGGGGGGTCACAGGGTAACATTCAGTACTTC. Encoded protein: CASSLSASGGSQGNIQYF. The chain carries TRBV11-1 and TRBJ2-4, with 11 positions matching TRBD2. The CDR3 sequence is 18 residues long. Germline lookup yields CDR1 SGHAT and CDR2 FQDESV (reference sequence). V dropped 2 bases and J dropped 7; count of bases not matched to a gene: 13. Combining the CDR3 with reference TRBV11-1 and TRBJ2-4 gives the whole variable domain EAEVAQSPRYKITEKSQAVAFWCDPISGHATLYWYRQILGQGPELLVQFQDESVVDDSQLPKDRFSAERLKGVDSTLKIQPAELGDSAMYLCASSLSASGGSQGNIQYFGAGTRLSVL.

This clonotype occurred many times. The V call is TRBV6-1, the J call TRBJ1-5; 10 nucleotides agree with TRBD1. The CDR3 has 15 residues. With 4 bases clipped from V and 3 bases from J, the junction kept 3 bases outside the gene matches. The germline V gene has CDR1 MNHNS and CDR2 SASEGT. In nucleotides, the CDR3 is TGTGCCAGCAGTGGGGACAGGGGATCCAATCAGCCCCAGCATTTT. It encodes CASSGDRGSNQPQHF.

This clonotype was seen repeatedly, ten times or more. The chain uses TRBV20-1 and TRBJ2-5; 10 positions agree with TRBD2. Germline V gives CDR1 DFQATT, CDR2 SNEGSKA (reference sequence). V dropped 0 bases and J dropped 4; count of bases not matched to a gene: 8. The CDR3 has 16 amino acids. CDR3 amino acids: CSARDLLAGDGETQYF. The CDR3 bases are TGCAGTGCTAGAGATCTCCTAGCGGGGGATGGAGAGACCCAGTACTTC.